Given below is one T cell receptor (beta chain) in context. The antigen is not known. Germline V gives CDR1 SGHTS, CDR2 YDEGEE. CDR3 length: 15 amino acids. The trim removed 0 bases at V and 5 bases at J, leaving 7 bases unmatched. This specimen belongs to a study of vaccination effects on CD4 cells after COVID-19. Study-level background: Antigen-specific CD4+ T cells were expanded (with viral peptide pools) by the ViraFEST assay ahead of sequencing.

Libraries were prepared by immunoSEQ multiplex PCR; TCRdb keeps only in-frame clonotypes and omits some of them. The data show 42,000 or so clones, 55% to 85% seen once. CD4+ T cell isolation took place after approximately 11 days of culture. As their vaccination, participants received two doses of either BNT162b2 or mRNA-1273. None of the vaccinated had previously contracted SARS-CoV-2, and their nucleocapsid antibodies tested negative. Half of the medium was exchanged for IL-2 medium on both days 3 and 7. This sample comprised CD4+ T cells from PBMCs cultured without peptide, obtained after COVID-19 vaccination. The rearrangement uses TRBV5-8 and TRBJ2-5; the match to TRBD1 covers 7 bases. The receptor comes from a human donor who received a COVID-19 vaccine. The CDR3 region is CASSLAGTVSETQYF. DNA for the CDR3: TGTGCCAGCAGCTTGGCCGGGACAGTGAGTGAGACCCAGTACTTC.